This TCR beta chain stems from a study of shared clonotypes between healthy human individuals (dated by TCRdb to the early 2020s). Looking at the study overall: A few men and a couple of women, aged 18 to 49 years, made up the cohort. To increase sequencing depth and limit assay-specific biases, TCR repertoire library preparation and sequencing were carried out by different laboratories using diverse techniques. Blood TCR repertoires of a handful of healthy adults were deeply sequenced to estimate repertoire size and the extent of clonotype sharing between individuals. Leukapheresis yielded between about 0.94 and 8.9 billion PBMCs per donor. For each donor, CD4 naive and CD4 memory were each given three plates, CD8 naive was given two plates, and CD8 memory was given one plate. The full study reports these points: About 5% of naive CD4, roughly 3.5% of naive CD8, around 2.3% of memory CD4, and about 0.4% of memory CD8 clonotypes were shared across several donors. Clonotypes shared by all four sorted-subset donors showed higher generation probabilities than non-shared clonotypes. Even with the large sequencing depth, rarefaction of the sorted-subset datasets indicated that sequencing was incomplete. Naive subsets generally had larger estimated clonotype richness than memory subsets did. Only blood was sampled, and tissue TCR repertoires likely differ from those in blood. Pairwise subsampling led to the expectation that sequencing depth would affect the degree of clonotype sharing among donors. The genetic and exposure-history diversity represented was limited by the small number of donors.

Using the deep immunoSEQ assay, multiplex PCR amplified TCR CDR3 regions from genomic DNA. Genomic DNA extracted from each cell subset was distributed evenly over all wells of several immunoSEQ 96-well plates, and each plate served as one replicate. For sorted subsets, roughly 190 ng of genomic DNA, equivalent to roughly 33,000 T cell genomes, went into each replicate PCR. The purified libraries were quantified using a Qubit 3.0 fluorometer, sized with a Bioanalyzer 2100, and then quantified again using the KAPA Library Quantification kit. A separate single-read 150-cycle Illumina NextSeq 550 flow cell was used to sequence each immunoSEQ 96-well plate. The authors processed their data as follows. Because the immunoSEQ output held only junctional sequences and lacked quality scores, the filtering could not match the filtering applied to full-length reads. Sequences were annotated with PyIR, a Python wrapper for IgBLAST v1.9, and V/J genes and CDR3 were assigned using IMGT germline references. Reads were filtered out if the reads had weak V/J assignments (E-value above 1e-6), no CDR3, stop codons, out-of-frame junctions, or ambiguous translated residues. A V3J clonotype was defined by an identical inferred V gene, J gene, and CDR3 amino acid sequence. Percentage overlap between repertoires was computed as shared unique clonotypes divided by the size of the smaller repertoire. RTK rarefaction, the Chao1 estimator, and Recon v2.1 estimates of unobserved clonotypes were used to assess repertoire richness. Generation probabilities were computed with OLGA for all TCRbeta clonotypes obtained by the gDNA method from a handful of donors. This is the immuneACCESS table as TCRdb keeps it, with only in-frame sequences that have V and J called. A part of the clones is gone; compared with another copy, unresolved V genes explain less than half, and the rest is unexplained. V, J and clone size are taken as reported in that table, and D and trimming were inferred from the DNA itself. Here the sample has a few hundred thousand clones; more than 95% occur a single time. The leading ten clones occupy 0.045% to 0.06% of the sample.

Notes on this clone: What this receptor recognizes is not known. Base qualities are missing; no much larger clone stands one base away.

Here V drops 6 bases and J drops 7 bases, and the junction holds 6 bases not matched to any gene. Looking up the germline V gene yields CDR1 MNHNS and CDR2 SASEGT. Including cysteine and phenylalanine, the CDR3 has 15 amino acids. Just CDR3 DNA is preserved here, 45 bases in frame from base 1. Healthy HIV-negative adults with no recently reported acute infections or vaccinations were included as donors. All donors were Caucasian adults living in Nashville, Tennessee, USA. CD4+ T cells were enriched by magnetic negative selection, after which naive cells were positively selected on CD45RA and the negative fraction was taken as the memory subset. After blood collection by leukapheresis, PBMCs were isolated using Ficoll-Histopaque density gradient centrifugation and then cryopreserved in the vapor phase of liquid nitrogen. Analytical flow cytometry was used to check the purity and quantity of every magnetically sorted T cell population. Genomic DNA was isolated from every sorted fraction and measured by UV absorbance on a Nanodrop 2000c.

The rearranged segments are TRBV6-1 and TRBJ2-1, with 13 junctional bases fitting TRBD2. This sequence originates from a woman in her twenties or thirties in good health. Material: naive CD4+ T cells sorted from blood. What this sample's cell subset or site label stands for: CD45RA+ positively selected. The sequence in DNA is TGTGCCAGCAGAGTAGGACTAGCGGGAGTTAATGAGCAGTTCTTC. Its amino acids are CASRVGLAGVNEQFF.